The subject of this entry is one TCR beta chain. The antigen is undetermined. The data are from a study of cytomegalovirus exposure and HLA in healthy donors. PCR used 60 Vbeta primers and 13 Jbeta primers. The data were produced by immunoSEQ multiplex PCR, yet TCRdb's version contains in-frame clones alone and is incomplete. The sample lists about 92,000 clones; over 55% were seen once. Findings and limits, study-wide: 164 TCR beta chains were listed as cytomegalovirus-associated.

The sequence was collected from a woman aged 18 to 35 in good health and CMV-seropositive. Material for sequencing was PBMCs.

The CDR3: CASSPPSGSYNEQFF. In DNA, the CDR3 is TGTGCCAGCAGCCCTCCTAGCGGCTCCTACAATGAGCAGTTCTTC. The chain links TRBV5-4 to TRBJ2-1; 7 bases fit TRBD2. Germline V gene lookup returns CDR1 SGHNT and CDR2 YYREEE (reference sequence). V lost 4 bases, J lost 0 bases, and 4 bases stayed unmatched. The CDR3 contains 15 residues.